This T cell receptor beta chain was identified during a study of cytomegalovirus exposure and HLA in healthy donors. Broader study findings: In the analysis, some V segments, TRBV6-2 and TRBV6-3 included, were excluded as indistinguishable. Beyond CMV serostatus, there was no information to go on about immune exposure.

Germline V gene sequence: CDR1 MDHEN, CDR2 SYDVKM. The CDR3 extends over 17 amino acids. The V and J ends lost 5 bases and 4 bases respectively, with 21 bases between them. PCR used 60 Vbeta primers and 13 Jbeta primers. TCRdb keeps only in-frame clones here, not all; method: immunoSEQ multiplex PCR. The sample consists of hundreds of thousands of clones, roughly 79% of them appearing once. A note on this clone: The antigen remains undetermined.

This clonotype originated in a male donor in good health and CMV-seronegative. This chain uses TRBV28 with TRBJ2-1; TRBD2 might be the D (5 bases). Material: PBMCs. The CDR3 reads CASSLWYEGDTYNEQFF. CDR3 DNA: TGTGCCAGCAGTCTCTGGTACGAGGGTGATACGTACAATGAGCAGTTCTTC.